This entry is about one TCR beta chain. The antigen remains undetermined. The junction does not match germline at one end; this may be a read error. This sample was included in a study of blood T cells in healthy people across ages. General observations from the study: PBMCs went unsorted, and a conclusive naive versus antigen-experienced comparison was therefore prevented.

Next came a second PCR, run for about 6 to 12 cycles, which used a sample-barcoded 5' primer along with a J-beta primer mix. Each CDR3 protein is one row after TCRdb ran MiXCR on the 5' RACE reads. The sample lists 910,000 or so distinct CDR3 sequences, roughly 51% seen once, with over 20% in the top ten. The CDR3 is made up of 15 amino acids. Per germline, CDR1 LNHDA and CDR2 SQIVND (reference sequence). Sequenced input: blood. The J gene is TRBJ1-5, the V gene TRBV19; TRBD1 matches 7 bases. This TCR was sampled from a woman aged 60-75 years in good health. The CDR3 DNA follows: TGTGCCAGTAGTATCCGACAGGGAAGCATTCAGCCCCAGCATTTT. Residues: CASSIRQGSIQPQHF.